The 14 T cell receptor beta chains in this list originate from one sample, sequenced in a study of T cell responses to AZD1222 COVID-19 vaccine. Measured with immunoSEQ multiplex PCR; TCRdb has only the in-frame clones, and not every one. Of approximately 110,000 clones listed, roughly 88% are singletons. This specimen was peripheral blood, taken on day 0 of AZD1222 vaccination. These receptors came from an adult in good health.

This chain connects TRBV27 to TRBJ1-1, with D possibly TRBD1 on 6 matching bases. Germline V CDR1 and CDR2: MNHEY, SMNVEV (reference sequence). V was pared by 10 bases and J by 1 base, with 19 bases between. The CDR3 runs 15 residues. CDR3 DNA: TGTGCCATCCCTTTTACAGGGTTAGGGAACACTGAAGCTTTCTTT. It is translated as CAIPFTGLGNTEAFF.

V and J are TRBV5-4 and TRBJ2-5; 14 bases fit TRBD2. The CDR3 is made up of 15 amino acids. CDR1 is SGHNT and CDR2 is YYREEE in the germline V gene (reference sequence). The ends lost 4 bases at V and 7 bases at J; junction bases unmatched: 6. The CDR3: CASSRLAGGLGTQYF. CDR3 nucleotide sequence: TGTGCCAGCAGCCGACTAGCGGGGGGGTTGGGGACCCAGTACTTC.

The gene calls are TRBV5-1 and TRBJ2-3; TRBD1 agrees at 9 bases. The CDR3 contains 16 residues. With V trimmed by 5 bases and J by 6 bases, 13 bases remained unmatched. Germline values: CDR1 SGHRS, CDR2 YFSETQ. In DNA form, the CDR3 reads TGCGCCAGCAGTCTCAATACAGGGGGCTCTGGGGATACGCAGTATTTT. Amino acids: CASSLNTGGSGDTQYF.

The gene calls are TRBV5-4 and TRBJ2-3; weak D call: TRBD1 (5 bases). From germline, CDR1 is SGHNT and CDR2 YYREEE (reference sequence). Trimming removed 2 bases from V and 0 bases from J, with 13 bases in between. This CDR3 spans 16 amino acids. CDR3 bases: TGTGCCAGCAGCTTACGACAGAGAACTAGCACAGATACGCAGTATTTT. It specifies CASSLRQRTSTDTQYF.

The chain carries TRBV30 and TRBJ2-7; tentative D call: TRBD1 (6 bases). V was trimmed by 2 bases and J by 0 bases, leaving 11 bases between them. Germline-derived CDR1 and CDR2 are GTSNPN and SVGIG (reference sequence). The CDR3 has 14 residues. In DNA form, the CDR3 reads TGTGCCTGGAGTTACCGGACAGTCTCCTACGAGCAGTACTTC. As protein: CAWSYRTVSYEQYF.

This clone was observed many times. The CDR3 DNA reads as TGTGCCAGCAGTTTATCGGGGAACACTGAAGCTTTCTTT. As protein: CASSLSGNTEAFF. The chain links TRBV28 to TRBJ1-1; D is undetermined. Germline CDR1 and CDR2: MDHEN and SYDVKM. V lost 1 base and J 1 base, leaving 4 bases between the germline ends. CDR3 size: 13 residues.

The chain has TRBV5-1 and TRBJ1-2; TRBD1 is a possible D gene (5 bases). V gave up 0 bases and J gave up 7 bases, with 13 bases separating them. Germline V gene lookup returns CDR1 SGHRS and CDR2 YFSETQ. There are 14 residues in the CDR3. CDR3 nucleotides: TGCGCCAGCAGCTTGGATGGAGGGGTTTCTGGCTACACCTTC. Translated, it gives CASSLDGGVSGYTF. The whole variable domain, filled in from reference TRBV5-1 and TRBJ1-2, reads KAGVTQTPRYLIKTRGQQVTLSCSPISGHRSVSWYQQTPGQGLQFLFEYFSETQRNKGNFPGRFSGRQFSNSRSEMNVSTLELGDSALYLCASSLDGGVSGYTFGSGTRLTVV.

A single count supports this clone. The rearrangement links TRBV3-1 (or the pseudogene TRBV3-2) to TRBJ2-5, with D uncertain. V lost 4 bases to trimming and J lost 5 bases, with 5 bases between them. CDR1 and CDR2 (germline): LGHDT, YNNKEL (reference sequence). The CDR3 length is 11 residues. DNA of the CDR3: TGTGCCAGCAGCCGTAGTGAGACCCAGTACTTC. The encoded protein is CASSRSETQYF.

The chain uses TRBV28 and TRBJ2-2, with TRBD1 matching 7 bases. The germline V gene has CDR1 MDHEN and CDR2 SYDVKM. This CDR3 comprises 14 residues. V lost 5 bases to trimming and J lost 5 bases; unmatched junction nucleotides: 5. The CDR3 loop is CASSRDSLTGELFF. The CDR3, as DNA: TGTGCCAGCAGTCGGGACAGCTTAACCGGGGAGCTGTTTTTT.

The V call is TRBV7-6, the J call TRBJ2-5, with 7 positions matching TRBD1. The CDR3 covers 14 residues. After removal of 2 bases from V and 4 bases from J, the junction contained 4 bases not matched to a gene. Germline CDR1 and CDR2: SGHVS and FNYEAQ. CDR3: CASSLFHRGETQYF. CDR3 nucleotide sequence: TGTGCCAGCAGCTTATTCCACAGGGGAGAGACCCAGTACTTC. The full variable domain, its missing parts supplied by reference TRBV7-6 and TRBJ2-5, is GAGVSQSPRYKVTKRGQDVALRCDPISGHVSLYWYRQALGQGPEFLTYFNYEAQQDKSGLPNDRFSAERPEGSISTLTIQRTEQRDSAMYRCASSLFHRGETQYFGPGTRLLVL.

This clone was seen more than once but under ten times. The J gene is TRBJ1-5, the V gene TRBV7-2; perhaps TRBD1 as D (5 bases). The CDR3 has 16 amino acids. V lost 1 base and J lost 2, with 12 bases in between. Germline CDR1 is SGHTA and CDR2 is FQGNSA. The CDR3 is CASSLVSRGGNQPQHF. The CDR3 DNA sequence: TGTGCCAGCAGCTTAGTCAGTCGAGGGGGCAATCAGCCCCAGCATTTT.

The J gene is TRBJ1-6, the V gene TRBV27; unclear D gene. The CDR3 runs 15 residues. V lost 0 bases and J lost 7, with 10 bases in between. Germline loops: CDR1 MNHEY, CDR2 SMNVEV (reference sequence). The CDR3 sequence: CASSLSNSGNSPLHF. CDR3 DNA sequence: TGTGCCAGCAGTTTATCGAACAGTGGGAATTCACCCCTCCACTTT.

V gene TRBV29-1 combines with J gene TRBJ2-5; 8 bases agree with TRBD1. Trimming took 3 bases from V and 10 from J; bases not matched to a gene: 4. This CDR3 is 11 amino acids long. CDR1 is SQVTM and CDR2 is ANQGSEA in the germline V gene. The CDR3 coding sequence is TGCAGCGTTGATACAGGGGGATTCCAGTACTTC. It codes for CSVDTGGFQYF.

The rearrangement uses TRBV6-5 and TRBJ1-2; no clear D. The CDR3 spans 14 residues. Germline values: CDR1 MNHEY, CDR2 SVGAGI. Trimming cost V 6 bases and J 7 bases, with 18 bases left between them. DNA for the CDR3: TGTGCCAGCAGCCTATTTACTGAGGCCCGTGGCTACACCTTC. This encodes CASSLFTEARGYTF.